This T cell receptor beta chain was identified during a study of regulatory T cells in long-lasting Graves disease. CDR3 regions were amplified by Arm-PCR using iRepertoire HTBI primers to build TCR beta libraries. TCRdb used MiXCR to reprocess the multiplex PCR reads, holding one entry per CDR3 protein. The sample has 300,000 to 500,000 distinct CDR3 sequences; roughly 20% are singletons. Study-wide results and limits: Newly diagnosed patients shared 1,000 or so public clonotypes; persistent patients shared 2,500 to 3,000.

As for time point: persistent/refractory GD, antithyroid drugs over 5 years with positive TRAb. PBMC RNA was the source of the TCR library. As to this clonotype: Its antigen is undetermined.

The CDR3 contains 15 residues. Germline CDR1 SGDLS, CDR2 YYNGEE. The germline V and J ends were trimmed by 4 bases and 4 bases, with 17 bases remaining between them. The input for sequencing was peripheral blood mononuclear cells (PBMCs), taken when the disease was refractory, from a patient treated with antithyroid drugs. The chain employs TRBV9 and TRBJ2-5, with D maybe TRBD2 (7 bases). This TCR was recovered from a female donor with Graves disease. The CDR3 DNA is TGTGCCAGCAGCTCCGAGGGGGGGGCGGGAGAGACCCAGTACTTC. This translates into CASSSEGGAGETQYF.